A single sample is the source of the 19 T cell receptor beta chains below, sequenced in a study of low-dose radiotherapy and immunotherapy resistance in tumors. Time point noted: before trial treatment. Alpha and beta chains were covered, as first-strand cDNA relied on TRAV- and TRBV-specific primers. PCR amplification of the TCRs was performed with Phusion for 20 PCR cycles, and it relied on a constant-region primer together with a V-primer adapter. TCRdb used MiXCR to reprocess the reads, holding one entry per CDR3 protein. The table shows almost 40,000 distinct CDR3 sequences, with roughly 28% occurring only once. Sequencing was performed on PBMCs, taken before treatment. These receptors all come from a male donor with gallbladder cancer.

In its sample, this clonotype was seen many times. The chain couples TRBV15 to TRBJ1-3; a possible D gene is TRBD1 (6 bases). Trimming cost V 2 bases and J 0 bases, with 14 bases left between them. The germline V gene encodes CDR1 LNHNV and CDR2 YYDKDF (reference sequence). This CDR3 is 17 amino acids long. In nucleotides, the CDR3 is TGTGCCACCAGCAGACAGAGGACAGTCGCCTCTGGAAACACCATATATTTT. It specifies CATSRQRTVASGNTIYF. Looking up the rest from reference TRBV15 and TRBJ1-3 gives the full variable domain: DAMVIQNPRYQVTQFGKPVTLSCSQTLNHNVMYWYQQKSSQAPKLLFHYYDKDFNNEADTPDNFQSRRPNTSFCFLDIRSPGLGDTAMYLCATSRQRTVASGNTIYFGEGSWLTVV.

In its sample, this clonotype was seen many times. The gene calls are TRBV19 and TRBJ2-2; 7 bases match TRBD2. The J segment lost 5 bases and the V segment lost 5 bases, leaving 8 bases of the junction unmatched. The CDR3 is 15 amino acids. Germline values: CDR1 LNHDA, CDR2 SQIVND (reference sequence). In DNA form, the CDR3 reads TGTGCCAGTAGTCCTGAGTGGGGAGGGACCGGGGAGCTGTTTTTT. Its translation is CASSPEWGGTGELFF.

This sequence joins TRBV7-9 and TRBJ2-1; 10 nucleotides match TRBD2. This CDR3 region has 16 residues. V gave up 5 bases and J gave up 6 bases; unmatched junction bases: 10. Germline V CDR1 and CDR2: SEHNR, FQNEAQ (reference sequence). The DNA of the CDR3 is TGTGCCAGCAGCACTAGTACTAGCGGGACCTCCAATGAGCAGTTCTTC. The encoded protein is CASSTSTSGTSNEQFF.

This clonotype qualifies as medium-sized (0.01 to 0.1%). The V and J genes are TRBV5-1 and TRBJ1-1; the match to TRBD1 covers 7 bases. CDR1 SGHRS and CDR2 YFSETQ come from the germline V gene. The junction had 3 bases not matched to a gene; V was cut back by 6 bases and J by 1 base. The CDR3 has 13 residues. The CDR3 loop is CASKGTENTEAFF. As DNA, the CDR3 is TGCGCCAGCAAGGGGACAGAGAACACTGAAGCTTTCTTT.

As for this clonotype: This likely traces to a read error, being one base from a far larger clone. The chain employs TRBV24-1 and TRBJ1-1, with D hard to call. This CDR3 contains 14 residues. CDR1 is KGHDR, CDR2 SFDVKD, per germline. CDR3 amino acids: CASSLTVENTEAFF. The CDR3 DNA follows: TGTGCCAGCAGTTTAACGGTGGAGAACACTGAAGCTTTCTTT.

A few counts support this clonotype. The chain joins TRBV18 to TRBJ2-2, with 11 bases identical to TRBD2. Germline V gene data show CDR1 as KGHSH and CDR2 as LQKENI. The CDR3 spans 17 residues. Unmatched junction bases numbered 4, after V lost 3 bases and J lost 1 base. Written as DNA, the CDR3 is TGTGCCAGCTCACCCTTTAGCGGGAGGGTGAACACCGGGGAGCTGTTTTTT. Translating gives CASSPFSGRVNTGELFF.

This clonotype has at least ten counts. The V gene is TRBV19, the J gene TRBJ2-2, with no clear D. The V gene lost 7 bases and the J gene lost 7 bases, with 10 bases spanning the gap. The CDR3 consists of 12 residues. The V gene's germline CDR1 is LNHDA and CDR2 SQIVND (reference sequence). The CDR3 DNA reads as TGTGCCAGTACTATCTCTCTCGGGGAGCTGTTTTTT. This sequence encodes CASTISLGELFF.

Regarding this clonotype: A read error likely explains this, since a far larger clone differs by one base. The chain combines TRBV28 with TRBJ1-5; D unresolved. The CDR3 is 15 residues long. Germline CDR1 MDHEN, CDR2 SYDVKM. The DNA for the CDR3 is TGTGCCACCAGTGACCCCAGACGGAGCAATCAGCCCCAGCATTTT. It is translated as CATSDPRRSNQPQHF.

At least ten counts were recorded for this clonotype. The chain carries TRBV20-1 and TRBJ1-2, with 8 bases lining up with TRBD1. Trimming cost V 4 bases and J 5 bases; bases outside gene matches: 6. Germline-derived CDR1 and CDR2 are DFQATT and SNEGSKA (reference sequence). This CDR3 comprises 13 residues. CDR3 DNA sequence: TGCAGTGCTACAGGGGGCGTGGGGTATGGCTACACCTTC. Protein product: CSATGGVGYGYTF.

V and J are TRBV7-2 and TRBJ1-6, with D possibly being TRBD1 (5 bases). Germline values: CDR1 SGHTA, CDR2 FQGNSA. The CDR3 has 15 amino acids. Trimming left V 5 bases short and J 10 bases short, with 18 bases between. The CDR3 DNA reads TGTGCCAGCAGCCCCCCATGGGGGTCTGGGTCACCCCTCCACTTT. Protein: CASSPPWGSGSPLHF.

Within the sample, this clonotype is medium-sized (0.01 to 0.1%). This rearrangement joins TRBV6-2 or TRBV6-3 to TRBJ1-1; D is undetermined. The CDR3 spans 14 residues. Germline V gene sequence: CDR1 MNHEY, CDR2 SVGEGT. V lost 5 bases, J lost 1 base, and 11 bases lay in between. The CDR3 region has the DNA TGTGCCAGCAGTGAATGGGGAGGGAACACTGAAGCTTTCTTT. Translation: CASSEWGGNTEAFF.

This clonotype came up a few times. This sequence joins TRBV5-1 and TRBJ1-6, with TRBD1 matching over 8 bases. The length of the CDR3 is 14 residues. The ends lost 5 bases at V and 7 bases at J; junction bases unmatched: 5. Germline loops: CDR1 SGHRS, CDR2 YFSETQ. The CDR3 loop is CASRETGDNSPLHF. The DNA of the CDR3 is TGCGCCAGCAGGGAGACAGGGGACAATTCACCCCTCCACTTT.

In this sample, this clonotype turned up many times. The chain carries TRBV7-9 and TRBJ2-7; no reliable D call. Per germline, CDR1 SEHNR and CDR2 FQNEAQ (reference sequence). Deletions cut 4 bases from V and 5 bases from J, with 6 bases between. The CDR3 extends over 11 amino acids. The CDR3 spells CASSSMDEQYF. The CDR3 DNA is TGTGCCAGCAGCTCCATGGACGAGCAGTACTTC.

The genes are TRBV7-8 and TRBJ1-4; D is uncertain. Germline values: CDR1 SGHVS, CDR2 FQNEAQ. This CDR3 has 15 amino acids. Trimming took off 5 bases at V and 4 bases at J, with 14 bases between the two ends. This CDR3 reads CASSHGPGINEKLFF. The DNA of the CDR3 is TGTGCCAGCAGCCACGGACCTGGGATTAATGAAAAACTGTTTTTT.

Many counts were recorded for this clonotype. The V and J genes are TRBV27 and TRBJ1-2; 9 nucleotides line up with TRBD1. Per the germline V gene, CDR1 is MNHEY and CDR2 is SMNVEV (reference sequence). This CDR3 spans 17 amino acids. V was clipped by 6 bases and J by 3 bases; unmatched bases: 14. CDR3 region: CASSPRLQGAQDYGYTF. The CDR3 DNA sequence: TGTGCCAGCAGCCCACGCTTACAGGGGGCACAGGACTATGGCTACACCTTC.

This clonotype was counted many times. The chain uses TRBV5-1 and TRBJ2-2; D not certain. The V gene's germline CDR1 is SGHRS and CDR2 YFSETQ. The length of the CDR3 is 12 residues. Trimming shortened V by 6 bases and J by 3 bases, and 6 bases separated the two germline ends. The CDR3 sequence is CASNSDTGELFF. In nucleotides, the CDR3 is TGCGCCAGCAACTCCGACACCGGGGAGCTGTTTTTT.

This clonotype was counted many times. The CDR3 is CSARDSLGVHSSYEQYF. CDR3 nucleotides: TGCAGTGCTAGAGATAGTCTCGGGGTGCACAGCTCCTACGAGCAGTACTTC. This chain links TRBV20-1 with TRBJ2-7, with D possibly matching TRBD2 (5 bases). Germline CDR1 DFQATT, CDR2 SNEGSKA (reference sequence). This CDR3 is 17 amino acids long. Trimming stripped 0 bases from V and 0 bases from J, with 18 bases between.

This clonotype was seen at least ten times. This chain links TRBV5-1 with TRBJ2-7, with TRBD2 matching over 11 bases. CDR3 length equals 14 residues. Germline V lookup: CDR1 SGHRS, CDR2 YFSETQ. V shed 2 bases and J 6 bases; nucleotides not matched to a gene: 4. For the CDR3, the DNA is TGCGCCAGCAGCTTTAGCGGGGGGGTTGGCGAGCAGTACTTC. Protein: CASSFSGGVGEQYF.

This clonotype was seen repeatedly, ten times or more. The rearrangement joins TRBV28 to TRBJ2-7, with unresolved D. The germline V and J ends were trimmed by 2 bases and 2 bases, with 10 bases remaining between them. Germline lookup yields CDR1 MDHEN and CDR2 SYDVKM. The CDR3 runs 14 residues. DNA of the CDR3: TGTGCCAGCAGTTTAAACGGACCGACCTACGAGCAGTACTTC. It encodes CASSLNGPTYEQYF. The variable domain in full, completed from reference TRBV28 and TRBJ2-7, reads DVKVTQSSRYLVKRTGEKVFLECVQDMDHENMFWYRQDPGLGLRLIYFSYDVKMKEKGDIPEGYSVSREKKERFSLILESASTNQTSMYLCASSLNGPTYEQYFGPGTRLTVT.